These 31 T cell receptor beta chains share one sample of origin, sequenced in a study of molecular identifiers for immune sequencing clone quantification. TCRdb reprocessed the PCR reads via MiXCR and lists one record per CDR3 protein. The sample records some 650,000 distinct CDR3 sequences, around 20% being singletons. The source material was naive CD8+ T cells from blood, with Jurkat cell RNA spiked in. The subset is: FACS-sorted CD8+CD4-CCR7+CD45RA+ naive T cells. The receptors here all came from a human donor in good health. Some libraries in this study had Jurkat cell RNA spiked in.

This clonotype was detected ten times or more. The chain recombines TRBV6-1 with TRBJ1-5; D is unresolved. Trimming removed 5 bases at V and 2 bases at J, with 16 bases between. The CDR3 contains 16 residues. The V gene's germline CDR1 is MNHNS and CDR2 SASEGT. The CDR3 region has the DNA TGTGCCAGCAGTCATGGATTTGATGGAGGCAATCAGCCCCAGCATTTT. This translates into CASSHGFDGGNQPQHF.

The sample holds one count of this clonotype. This may come from a read error, since a much larger clone is one base off. The chain carries TRBV21-1 and TRBJ2-7; the table's TRBD2 call for D was not verified on the DNA. TRBV21-1 is a pseudogene locus. The CDR3 contains 15 residues. Here the CDR3 DNA reads TGTGCCAGCGGCAAAGTTAGCGTGCTCTCCTACGAGCAGTACTTC. This translates into CASGKVSVLSYEQYF.

CDR3 DNA sequence: TGTGCCAGCAGTTACCTGACGGCGTGCGAGCAGTACTTC. This encodes CASSYLTACEQYF. The chain joins TRBV6-2 or TRBV6-3 to TRBJ2-7; D gene uncertain. This CDR3 contains 13 residues. Between the trimmed V and J ends, which lost 2 bases and 6 bases, there was a span of 11 bases. Germline values: CDR1 MNHEY, CDR2 SVGEGT.

Comment on this clonotype: A much larger clone differs from this one at a single base, so this may be a read error. The V and J genes are TRBV7-9 and TRBJ2-2; D is perhaps TRBD1 or TRBD2 (5 bases each). This CDR3 spans 12 amino acids. CDR1 and CDR2 from the germline V gene are SEHNR and FQNEAQ (reference sequence). The CDR3 bases are TGTGCCAGCACAGGGAAGCCCGGGGAGCCGTTTTTT. Protein product: CASTGKPGEPFF.

This clonotype was counted many times. Germline and junction disagree at one end, which may indicate a read error. The chain has TRBV4-1 and TRBJ2-7; tentative D call: TRBD1 (6 bases). Germline V lookup: CDR1 MGHRA, CDR2 YSYEKL. The CDR3 is 11 residues long. The CDR3 DNA follows: TGCGCCAGCAGCCAGGGACAACGGCGGGACTTC. The encoded protein is CASSQGQRRDF.

In regard to this clonotype: This may arise from a read error, as a much more abundant clone is one base away. The J gene is TRBJ1-3, the V gene TRBV29-1; 8 nucleotides line up with TRBD1. J lost 4 bases, V lost 6 bases, and 5 bases had no gene match. CDR3 length: 13 amino acids. Germline-derived CDR1 and CDR2 are SQVTM and ANQGSEA. CDR3 DNA: TGCAGCGTGGTAGGGACAGGCGGAAACACCATATATTTT. Protein product: CSVVGTGGNTIYF.

The table lists this clonotype with many counts. V is TRBV5-1 and J is TRBJ2-6; D possibly corresponds to TRBD2 (6 bases). Germline V gives CDR1 SGHRS, CDR2 YFSETQ. This CDR3 is 20 amino acids long. V lost 1 base, J lost 0 bases, and 20 bases lay in between. As DNA, the CDR3 is TGCGCCAGCAGCTTGTATCTCTCTCGGGACGGGAGCTCTGGGGCCAACGTCCTGACTTTC. Translated, it gives CASSLYLSRDGSSGANVLTF.

The chain links TRBV2 to TRBJ2-2; D is perhaps TRBD1 (6 bases). The CDR3 loop spans 16 amino acids. Germline V gene lookup returns CDR1 SNHLY and CDR2 FYNNEI. V gave up 4 bases and J gave up 3 bases, with 15 bases separating them. Here the CDR3 DNA reads TGTGCCAGCAGTGGAATAGAGACAGGTCACACCGGGGAGCTGTTTTTT. As protein: CASSGIETGHTGELFF.

With respect to this clonotype: A much larger clone lies a single base off, so this may be a read error. V is TRBV28 and J is TRBJ2-3, with 7 bases lining up with TRBD1. With 8 bases clipped from V and 1 base from J, the junction kept 12 bases outside the gene matches. CDR1 and CDR2 (germline): MDHEN, SYDVKM. The length of the CDR3 is 16 residues. CDR3 protein: CASGPQQGGGTDTQYF. The DNA of the CDR3 is TGTGCCAGCGGTCCCCAGCAAGGGGGCGGCACAGATACGCAGTATTTT.

This clonotype was counted a few times. The CDR3 region is CASSLGTSQYEQYF. CDR3 nucleotides: TGTGCCAGCAGCCTGGGGACGAGCCAATACGAGCAGTACTTC. The chain carries TRBV27 and TRBJ2-7; D could derive from TRBD1 or TRBD2 (5 bases each). The V end lost 6 bases, the J end lost 4 bases, and 16 bases lay between the germline ends. CDR3 length: 14 residues. The germline gives CDR1 MNHEY, CDR2 SMNVEV (reference sequence).

At least ten counts were recorded for this clonotype. The rearrangement joins TRBV4-3 to TRBJ2-7; a possible D gene is TRBD2 (6 bases). The CDR3 is 16 residues long. V dropped 0 bases and J dropped 4 bases, with 16 bases sitting between them. Germline values: CDR1 LGHNA, CDR2 YSLEER. CDR3 residues: CASSQDGREVRYEQYF. CDR3 bases: TGCGCCAGCAGCCAAGATGGCAGGGAGGTGAGGTACGAGCAGTACTTC.

This clonotype was counted a few times. The junction does not match germline at one end; this may be a read error. The gene calls are TRBV20-1 and TRBJ1-2; 7 bases fit TRBD1. The CDR3 has 8 amino acids. In germline, CDR1 is DFQATT, CDR2 SNEGSKA (reference sequence). Written as DNA, the CDR3 is TGCAGTGCTGGGGGACAGATCTTC. This translates into CSAGGQIF.

This clonotype was counted many times. The chain couples TRBV20-1 to TRBJ2-3; a possible D gene is TRBD1 (6 bases). Trimming removed 1 base at V and 2 bases at J, with 13 bases between. The length of the CDR3 is 15 residues. Per germline, CDR1 DFQATT and CDR2 SNEGSKA (reference sequence). The CDR3 sequence is CSARALWGPTDTQYF. The CDR3 DNA is TGCAGTGCTAGAGCGTTGTGGGGGCCCACAGATACGCAGTATTTT.

This clonotype was observed many times. The gene calls are TRBV24-1 and TRBJ2-3; TRBD2 matches 7 bases. The junction had 4 bases not matched to a gene; V was cut back by 3 bases and J by 5 bases. The CDR3 totals 14 residues. The V gene's germline CDR1 is KGHDR and CDR2 SFDVKD. CDR3 coding DNA: TGTGCCACCAGTGATCGCGGGAGTATAGATACGCAGTATTTT. This translates into CATSDRGSIDTQYF.

This clonotype was counted ten times or more. The rearrangement joins TRBV3-1 to TRBJ2-7, with TRBD1 matching over 8 bases. Germline V lookup: CDR1 LGHDT, CDR2 YNNKEL (reference sequence). The CDR3 is 16 residues long. V trimming: 0 bases; J trimming: 1 base; junction bases outside the gene matches: 5. CDR3 amino acids: CASSQEGRQGSYEQYF. The CDR3 nucleotides are TGTGCCAGCAGCCAAGAGGGGAGACAGGGGTCCTACGAGCAGTACTTC.

This clonotype has a count of ten or more. V and J are TRBV5-4 and TRBJ1-1; possible D gene TRBD1, 6 bases. Germline V gives CDR1 SGHNT, CDR2 YYREEE (reference sequence). V was shortened by 0 bases and J by 3 bases, with 18 bases between the two germline ends. The CDR3 totals 17 residues. The CDR3 spells CASSLGVYRVDDTEAFF. DNA for the CDR3: TGTGCCAGCAGCTTGGGGGTTTACAGGGTAGATGACACTGAAGCTTTCTTT. Full variable domain (missing parts from reference TRBV5-4 and TRBJ1-1): ETGVTQSPTHLIKTRGQQVTLRCSSQSGHNTVSWYQQALGQGPQFIFQYYREEENGRGNFPPRFSGLQFPNYSSELNVNALELDDSALYLCASSLGVYRVDDTEAFFGQGTRLTVV.

The rearrangement uses TRBV4-3 and TRBJ2-7, with TRBD2 as a possible D gene (6 bases). This CDR3 spans 15 amino acids. V lost 0 bases to trimming and J lost 0 bases, with 9 bases between them. Germline CDR1 is LGHNA and CDR2 is YSLEER. The CDR3 DNA is TGCGCCAGCAGCCAAGAATCTAGCGACTCCTACGAGCAGTACTTC. Protein product: CASSQESSDSYEQYF.

As for this clonotype: One end of the junction varies from germline; a read error may be responsible. J is TRBJ2-7 and V is TRBV12-3 or TRBV12-4; D is undetermined. The CDR3 runs to 13 residues. DNA of the CDR3: TGTGCCAGCAGTTTAGCTCTCTCCAACGAGCAGTACTTC. It codes for CASSLALSNEQYF.

A few counts support this clonotype. The V gene is TRBV6-5, the J gene TRBJ2-2; 8 nucleotides match TRBD1. From germline, CDR1 is MNHEY and CDR2 SVGAGI. CDR3 size: 16 residues. V lost 7 bases and J lost 1; bases outside the gene matches: 8. CDR3 DNA: TGTGCCAGCACCTTCACCGGGACAGGGAACACCGGGGAGCTGTTTTTT. Residues: CASTFTGTGNTGELFF.

The chain carries TRBV19 and TRBJ1-2, with a tentative D call TRBD1 (6 bases). V gave up 8 bases and J gave up 4 bases, with 20 bases separating them. This CDR3 is built from 15 residues. Germline V CDR1 and CDR2: LNHDA, SQIVND (reference sequence). The CDR3, as DNA: TGTGCCAGTGCCTGGGGAACGGGGGCCGGCTATGGCTACACCTTC. Amino acids: CASAWGTGAGYGYTF.

This clonotype has at least ten counts. The chain has TRBV9 and TRBJ2-3, with D possibly matching TRBD2 (5 bases). This CDR3 comprises 13 residues. Trimming removed 6 bases at V and 2 bases at J, with 10 bases between. CDR1 SGDLS and CDR2 YYNGEE come from the germline V gene. This CDR3 is CASTGLNTDTQYF. The CDR3 DNA is TGTGCCAGCACCGGACTGAACACAGATACGCAGTATTTT.

This clonotype appeared many times. The chain recombines TRBV11-2 with TRBJ1-5; no definite D call. Germline CDR1 and CDR2: SGHAT and FQNNGV. V gave up 4 bases and J gave up 3 bases, with 10 bases separating them. The CDR3 is 14 amino acids. The CDR3 protein is CASSSEGYNQPQHF. The CDR3 region has the DNA TGTGCCAGCAGCTCGGAAGGTTACAATCAGCCCCAGCATTTT.

This clonotype was counted a few times. Germline and junction disagree at one end, which may indicate a read error. The J gene is TRBJ2-7, the V gene TRBV5-1; 15 nucleotides line up with TRBD2. The DNA matches TRBJ2-5 better at its end, which makes the J call doubtful. This CDR3 is built from 16 residues. Germline-derived CDR1 and CDR2 are SGHRS and YFSETQ. The CDR3 nucleotides are TGCGCCGGCAGCTCAGGACTAGCGGGGGGGCAGGAGACCCAGTACTTC. Translation: CAGSSGLAGGQETQYF.

This clonotype was picked up many times. The chain is built from TRBV7-9 and TRBJ2-7; 11 bases align to TRBD1. Trimming took 5 bases from V and 3 from J; bases not matched to a gene: 6. This CDR3 contains 15 residues. Germline V CDR1 and CDR2: SEHNR, FQNEAQ (reference sequence). CDR3 bases: TGTGCCAGCAGCACCACCGGGACAGGGGGCTACGAGCAGTACTTC. This sequence encodes CASSTTGTGGYEQYF.

The sample holds one count of this clonotype. Just one base apart from a much larger clone, this may be a read error. The V call is TRBV7-9, the J call TRBJ1-6; no reliable D call. From germline, CDR1 is SEHNR and CDR2 FQNEAQ (reference sequence). The length of the CDR3 is 14 residues. V was clipped by 0 bases and J by 11 bases, with 11 bases between them. CDR3 coding DNA: TGTGCCAGCAGCTTAGCGGTCGAGGGTACACCCCTCCACTTT. Protein sequence: CASSLAVEGTPLHF.

This clonotype was detected ten times or more. The chain recombines TRBV9 with TRBJ2-3, with D uncertain. V was pared by 0 bases and J by 6 bases, with 17 bases between. Germline CDR1 reads SGDLS; CDR2 reads YYNGEE. The CDR3 extends over 16 amino acids. The DNA for the CDR3 is TGTGCCAGCAGCGTAGTGGCGACCGGAGTCCGGGATACGCAGTATTTT. This gives the protein CASSVVATGVRDTQYF.

This clonotype was found many times. The CDR3 DNA follows: TGCAGCGTTGATGGGGCCGCTGAAGCTTTCTTT. Protein sequence: CSVDGAAEAFF. The chain combines TRBV29-1 with TRBJ1-1, with a possible D match to TRBD1 (5 bases). Germline lookup yields CDR1 SQVTM and CDR2 ANQGSEA. This CDR3 contains 11 residues. Trimming removed 3 bases at V and 6 bases at J, with 8 bases between.

This clonotype was seen a handful of times. V usage is TRBV9 and J usage is TRBJ2-2; no reliable D call. The CDR3 contains 16 residues. Trimming shortened V by 3 bases and J by 1 base, and 13 bases separated the two germline ends. Germline V gives CDR1 SGDLS, CDR2 YYNGEE. The CDR3 here is CASSDETGRNTGELFF. The CDR3 coding sequence is TGTGCCAGCAGCGACGAAACCGGCAGGAACACCGGGGAGCTGTTTTTT.

The gene calls are TRBV24-1 and TRBJ2-7, with TRBD2 as a possible D gene (6 bases). Trimming stripped 4 bases from V and 3 bases from J, with 15 bases between. From germline, CDR1 is KGHDR and CDR2 SFDVKD. This CDR3 is built from 15 residues. The CDR3 protein is CATSEAGTQLYEQYF. CDR3 sequence (DNA): TGTGCCACCAGTGAAGCTGGGACTCAACTCTACGAGCAGTACTTC.

This chain joins TRBV20-1 and TRBJ2-3; TRBD2 agrees at 8 bases. The CDR3 is made up of 18 amino acids. Germline CDR1 DFQATT, CDR2 SNEGSKA (reference sequence). J gave up 8 bases and V 1 base, and 20 bases lay outside the gene matches. CDR3 sequence (DNA): TGCAGTGCTAGAGGTCTAGGACTAGCAGTACTGGTTGCAGGTACGCAGTATTTT. Translated, it gives CSARGLGLAVLVAGTQYF.

This clonotype was counted between two and nine times. The chain carries TRBV7-2 and TRBJ2-7; D is undetermined. CDR3 size: 16 residues. The ends were cut back, 5 bases at V and 0 bases at J, with 17 bases in the middle. The germline V gene has CDR1 SGHTA and CDR2 FQGNSA. CDR3 sequence: CASSPAGGQSSYEQYF. Written as DNA, the CDR3 is TGTGCCAGCAGCCCAGCCGGTGGGCAGAGCTCCTACGAGCAGTACTTC.